Sequencing of this T cell receptor beta chain was carried out in a study of blood T cell repertoires in COVID-19. Looking at the study overall: Spain, Italy and the United States supplied samples that represented acute and convalescent COVID-19. Nucleic acid was either cDNA or gDNA, and it came from T cells, B-cell-depleted T cells, or PBMCs.

The table came from immunoSEQ multiplex PCR; TCRdb's copy has only in-frame clones and leaves some out. The repertoire includes about 200,000 clones, roughly 88% of them detected once, and roughly 13% sits in the top ten. Material: peripheral blood. This TCR was recovered from a human donor in a cohort sampled during active COVID-19.

CDR3 region: CASRAPGQGDHEQFF. In DNA form, the CDR3 reads TGTGCCAGCAGGGCTCCGGGACAGGGGGATCATGAGCAGTTCTTC. V is TRBV28 and J is TRBJ2-1; TRBD1 agrees at 11 bases. This CDR3 is 15 amino acids long. Germline assignment: CDR1 MDHEN and CDR2 SYDVKM. V shed 6 bases, J shed 8 bases, and the junction held 9 bases outside the gene matches.